Listed here are 21 T cell receptor beta chains from one sample, sequenced in a study of blood T cell repertoires in COVID-19. TCRdb keeps only in-frame clones here, not all; method: immunoSEQ multiplex PCR. The table lists some 200,000 clones, about 88% of them singletons. Sequenced input: peripheral blood. These receptors originate from a man in his forties with active or convalescent COVID-19.

The CDR3 DNA sequence: TGTGCCAGCAGGGGACTCGGGGGTAGCAATCAGCCCCAGCATTTT. This sequence encodes CASRGLGGSNQPQHF. V and J are TRBV28 and TRBJ1-5; D possibly corresponds to TRBD1 (5 bases). The CDR3 runs 15 residues. V lost 6 bases and J 0 bases, leaving 12 bases between the germline ends. The germline V gene has CDR1 MDHEN and CDR2 SYDVKM.

V usage is TRBV28 and J usage is TRBJ1-2; TRBD1 aligns across 8 bases. This CDR3 is built from 13 residues. With V trimmed by 7 bases and J by 7 bases, 8 bases remained unmatched. Germline assignment: CDR1 MDHEN and CDR2 SYDVKM. The CDR3 coding sequence is TGTGCCAGCACCTTTCAGGGGGCGCCTGGCTACACCTTC. Translating gives CASTFQGAPGYTF.

This sequence joins TRBV29-1 and TRBJ1-2; possibly TRBD1 for D (5 bases). Germline assignment: CDR1 SQVTM and CDR2 ANQGSEA. This CDR3 region has 14 residues. Between the trimmed V and J ends, which lost 0 bases and 5 bases, there was a span of 13 bases. The CDR3 nucleotides are TGCAGCGTTGAAGAGGGCAGGGTAGGGTATGGCTACACCTTC. As protein: CSVEEGRVGYGYTF.

The CDR3 is CASSLSSYNSPLHF. CDR3 coding DNA: TGTGCCAGCAGCCTAAGCTCCTATAATTCACCCCTCCACTTT. This chain joins TRBV11-3 and TRBJ1-6; D ambiguous. The CDR3 covers 14 residues. The germline gives CDR1 SGHNT, CDR2 YENEEA. V was trimmed by 5 bases and J by 0 bases, leaving 5 bases between them.

This clone was picked up a small number of times. V is TRBV7-8 and J is TRBJ1-1; no firm D call. Germline-derived CDR1 and CDR2 are SGHVS and FQNEAQ. Trimming removed 2 bases at V and 5 bases at J, with 12 bases between. The CDR3 loop spans 14 amino acids. CDR3 sequence reads: CASSLFGRNTEAFF. In DNA form, the CDR3 reads TGTGCCAGCAGCTTATTTGGGAGGAATACTGAAGCTTTCTTT.

This chain links TRBV6-6 with TRBJ2-7, with TRBD1 identical over 11 bases. V dropped 7 bases and J dropped 4; count of bases not matched to a gene: 12. Germline lookup yields CDR1 MNHNY and CDR2 SVGAGI (reference sequence). The CDR3 has 16 residues. This chain's CDR3 is CASTHRSGQGEYEQYF. The CDR3 nucleotides read TGTGCCAGCACCCACCGGTCGGGACAGGGGGAGTACGAGCAGTACTTC.

The V and J genes are TRBV19 and TRBJ1-1; 10 positions agree with TRBD1. Germline V lookup: CDR1 LNHDA, CDR2 SQIVND (reference sequence). J lost 5 bases, V lost 4 bases, and 4 bases had no gene match. There are 14 residues in the CDR3. As DNA, the CDR3 is TGTGCCAGTAGTAGCGACAGGGGGCTAACTGAAGCTTTCTTT. Amino acids: CASSSDRGLTEAFF.

The CDR3 DNA follows: TGTGCCTGGCTACCGGACAGGGAACCGACTGAAGCTTTCTTT. Protein sequence: CAWLPDREPTEAFF. V gene TRBV30 combines with J gene TRBJ1-1; 8 nucleotides agree with TRBD1. Germline trimming cut 5 bases from V and 5 bases from J; bases unmatched to any gene: 10. Germline CDR1 reads GTSNPN; CDR2 reads SVGIG (reference sequence). The CDR3 contains 14 residues.

The chain is built from TRBV14 and TRBJ1-1; 8 positions match TRBD1. The V gene end was trimmed by 4 bases and the J gene end by 6 bases; junction bases not matched to a gene: 16. The CDR3 runs 17 residues. CDR1 is SGHDN and CDR2 is FVKESK in the germline V gene. The CDR3 nucleotides are TGTGCCAGCAGCCTCCTAGTGGCCCCGACAGGGGAATCTGAAGCTTTCTTT. Its protein is CASSLLVAPTGESEAFF. Combining the CDR3 with reference TRBV14 and TRBJ1-1 gives the whole variable domain EAGVTQFPSHSVIEKGQTVTLRCDPISGHDNLYWYRRVMGKEIKFLLHFVKESKQDESGMPNNRFLAERTGGTYSTLKVQPAELEDSGVYFCASSLLVAPTGESEAFFGQGTRLTVV.

This clone came up a few times. The DNA for the CDR3 is TGCGCCAGCAGCCAAGCAGGTGCCGATGAAAAACTGTTTTTT. Its protein is CASSQAGADEKLFF. The rearrangement links TRBV4-1 to TRBJ1-4; D is uncertain. Per germline, CDR1 MGHRA and CDR2 YSYEKL. The CDR3 contains 14 residues. The ends were cut back, 1 base at V and 6 bases at J, with 9 bases in the middle.

This chain uses TRBV27 with TRBJ1-6; possibly TRBD1 for D (6 bases). Germline V gene sequence: CDR1 MNHEY, CDR2 SMNVEV (reference sequence). Deletions cut 4 bases from V and 4 bases from J, with 8 bases between. The CDR3 loop spans 14 amino acids. The CDR3 spells CASSYQGYNSPLHF. CDR3 sequence (DNA): TGTGCCAGCAGTTATCAGGGGTATAATTCACCCCTCCACTTT.

The CDR3 DNA follows: TGTGCCAGCAGCCAATCACACTACTACGAGCAGTACTTC. Protein product: CASSQSHYYEQYF. The chain employs TRBV3-1 (or the pseudogene TRBV3-2) and TRBJ2-7; D gene unclear. CDR1 and CDR2 (germline): LGHDT, YNNKEL (reference sequence). CDR3 length: 13 residues. V was trimmed by 2 bases and J by 3 bases, leaving 8 bases between them.

The V call is TRBV9, the J call TRBJ1-3; D remains unclear. The CDR3 sequence is 14 residues long. Germline values: CDR1 SGDLS, CDR2 YYNGEE. Trimming stripped 1 base from V and 2 bases from J, with 7 bases between. The CDR3 bases are TGTGCCAGCAGCGTATGGCAGACTGGAAACACCATATATTTT. Protein sequence: CASSVWQTGNTIYF.

This chain links TRBV28 with TRBJ2-5, with TRBD1 as a possible D gene (6 bases). V was clipped by 6 bases and J by 5 bases, with 22 bases between them. CDR1 is MDHEN and CDR2 is SYDVKM in the germline V gene. The CDR3 runs 16 residues. In DNA form, the CDR3 reads TGTGCCAGCAGCCCTACCGGGACATCGCACGGGGAGACCCAGTACTTC. It encodes CASSPTGTSHGETQYF.

J is TRBJ1-3 and V is TRBV9; D ambiguous. Germline loops: CDR1 SGDLS, CDR2 YYNGEE. V dropped 0 bases and J dropped 4 bases, with 11 bases sitting between them. The CDR3 totals 15 residues. The DNA of the CDR3 is TGTGCCAGCAGCGTAGCTAGCGCACACGGAAACACCATATATTTT. Translation gives CASSVASAHGNTIYF.

V and J are TRBV10-2 and TRBJ1-2, with TRBD1 matching 8 bases. CDR3 length equals 13 residues. V shed 3 bases, J shed 7 bases, and the junction held 4 bases outside the gene matches. Germline V CDR1 and CDR2: WSHSY, SAAADI. The CDR3, as DNA: TGCGCCAGCAGTGACGCGACAGGGGCTGGCTACACCTTC. Its translation is CASSDATGAGYTF.

This clone has only one observation. J is TRBJ2-7 and V is TRBV6-5, with 9 bases that match TRBD1. The V segment lost 0 bases and the J segment 5 bases; nucleotides outside the gene matches: 8. Looked up from germline, CDR1 is MNHEY and CDR2 is SVGAGI. The CDR3 consists of 16 residues. CDR3 nucleotides: TGTGCCAGCAGTTACTCGAGAGGGACAGGGAGCAACGAGCAGTACTTC. As protein: CASSYSRGTGSNEQYF.

The J gene is TRBJ1-2, the V gene TRBV29-1, with 7 bases that match TRBD1. The length of the CDR3 is 12 residues. The germline CDR1 and CDR2 sequences are SQVTM and ANQGSEA. The V gene end was trimmed by 7 bases and the J gene end by 8 bases; junction bases not matched to a gene: 10. CDR3 in DNA: TGCAGCGAAATAGACAGGGTCGGCGGCTACACCTTC. It is translated as CSEIDRVGGYTF.

The chain joins TRBV19 to TRBJ2-2, with 11 bases matching TRBD1. V was pared by 3 bases and J by 6 bases, with 3 bases of the junction left unmatched. The CDR3 is 15 residues long. The germline CDR1 and CDR2 sequences are LNHDA and SQIVND (reference sequence). The CDR3 DNA follows: TGTGCCAGTAGTATGGGACAGGGGGTGGCCGGGGAGCTGTTTTTT. Its translation is CASSMGQGVAGELFF.

The genes are TRBV7-3 and TRBJ2-3; TRBD2 aligns across 10 bases. In germline, CDR1 is SGHTA, CDR2 FQGTGA. The CDR3 spans 15 residues. V dropped 5 bases and J dropped 2; count of bases not matched to a gene: 4. CDR3 sequence reads: CASSAGLATTDTQYF. DNA of the CDR3: TGTGCCAGCAGCGCGGGACTAGCGACCACAGATACGCAGTATTTT. Looking up the rest from reference TRBV7-3 and TRBJ2-3 gives the full variable domain: GAGVSQTPSNKVTEKGKYVELRCDPISGHTALYWYRQSLGQGPEFLIYFQGTGAADDSGLPNDRFFAVRPEGSVSTLKIQRTERGDSAVYLCASSAGLATTDTQYFGPGTRLTVL.

The chain is built from TRBV3-1 (or the pseudogene TRBV3-2) and TRBJ2-7, with TRBD1 as a possible D gene (5 bases). This CDR3 region has 14 residues. Trimming removed 0 bases at V and 5 bases at J, with 11 bases between. The germline V gene encodes CDR1 LGHDT and CDR2 YNNKEL (reference sequence). The CDR3 reads CASSQDQAGNEQYF. The CDR3 DNA sequence: TGTGCCAGCAGCCAAGATCAAGCAGGGAACGAGCAGTACTTC.